This entry lists 13 T cell receptor beta chains sequenced from one sample in a study of cytomegalovirus exposure and HLA in healthy donors. PCR primers comprised 60 Vbeta and 13 Jbeta primers. The data were produced by immunoSEQ multiplex PCR, yet TCRdb's version contains in-frame clones alone and is incomplete. This table holds about 80,000 clones, approximately 80% found once. The sequencing input was PBMCs. The receptors originated from a man aged 50-59 years in good health and CMV-seronegative.

This rearrangement joins TRBV27 to TRBJ2-5; 8 bases align to TRBD1. Unmatched junction bases numbered 14, after V lost 9 bases and J lost 5 bases. This CDR3 contains 15 residues. Per germline, CDR1 MNHEY and CDR2 SMNVEV (reference sequence). The CDR3 loop reads CARRGGRGQMETQYF. In nucleotides, the CDR3 is TGTGCCAGAAGGGGTGGCAGGGGGCAGATGGAGACCCAGTACTTC.

The chain is built from TRBV19 and TRBJ1-6; 7 positions agree with TRBD1. The length of the CDR3 is 17 residues. V shed 6 bases, J shed 5 bases, and the junction held 13 bases outside the gene matches. Germline lookup yields CDR1 LNHDA and CDR2 SQIVND (reference sequence). The CDR3 region has the DNA TGTGCCAGTAGCCACCTCTACAGGGGAAACAATAATTCACCCCTCCACTTT. Translation: CASSHLYRGNNNSPLHF.

V and J are TRBV9 and TRBJ1-1; TRBD1 matches at 8 bases. The CDR3 loop spans 17 amino acids. J gave up 2 bases and V 0 bases, and 9 bases lay outside the gene matches. Germline CDR1 and CDR2: SGDLS and YYNGEE. CDR3 sequence (DNA): TGTGCCAGCAGCGTAGCTCAGGGGGCGGTAAATAACACTGAAGCTTTCTTT. Translated: CASSVAQGAVNNTEAFF.

The rearrangement joins TRBV9 to TRBJ2-1; 8 bases are shared with TRBD2. The CDR3 totals 13 residues. Germline-derived CDR1 and CDR2 are SGDLS and YYNGEE. The ends lost 3 bases at V and 9 bases at J; junction bases unmatched: 5. The chain's CDR3 is CASSEGLVTEQFF. In DNA, the CDR3 is TGTGCCAGCAGCGAGGGACTAGTCACTGAGCAGTTCTTC. Filled out from reference TRBV9 and TRBJ2-1, the complete variable domain reads DSGVTQTPKHLITATGQRVTLRCSPRSGDLSVYWYQQSLDQGLQFLIQYYNGEERAKGNILERFSAQQFPDLHSELNLSSLELGDSALYFCASSEGLVTEQFFGPGTRLTVL.

The J gene is TRBJ2-1, the V gene TRBV2; a weak D match, TRBD2 (5 bases). The V end lost 2 bases, the J end lost 5 bases, and 19 bases lay between the germline ends. CDR3 length equals 17 residues. The germline V gene has CDR1 SNHLY and CDR2 FYNNEI. The CDR3 protein is CASSETASRPINNEQFF. CDR3 bases: TGTGCCAGCAGTGAAACAGCTAGCCGACCTATAAACAATGAGCAGTTCTTC.

V is TRBV6-5 and J is TRBJ2-1, with 15 bases that match TRBD2. The junction had 6 bases not matched to a gene; V was cut back by 3 bases and J by 9 bases. The length of the CDR3 is 16 residues. Per germline, CDR1 MNHEY and CDR2 SVGAGI. CDR3: CASSYGLAGGLGEQFF. As DNA, the CDR3 is TGTGCCAGCAGTTATGGACTAGCGGGGGGGCTGGGTGAGCAGTTCTTC.

The rearrangement links TRBV5-1 to TRBJ2-2; 9 positions agree with TRBD1. CDR1 is SGHRS, CDR2 YFSETQ, per germline. The CDR3 runs to 15 residues. V lost 0 bases and J lost 5; bases outside the gene matches: 2. The chain's CDR3 is CASSLETGGTGELFF. CDR3 coding DNA: TGCGCCAGCAGCTTGGAGACAGGGGGAACCGGGGAGCTGTTTTTT.

This sequence joins TRBV28 and TRBJ1-6; 8 bases line up with TRBD1. This CDR3 spans 15 amino acids. The germline V gene encodes CDR1 MDHEN and CDR2 SYDVKM. The junction had 7 bases not matched to a gene; V was cut back by 5 bases and J by 7 bases. DNA of the CDR3: TGTGCCAGCAGTCCCTCGACAGGGGCGAATTCACCCCTCCACTTT. Encoded protein: CASSPSTGANSPLHF. The complete variable domain, with remaining parts taken from reference TRBV28 and TRBJ1-6, reads DVKVTQSSRYLVKRTGEKVFLECVQDMDHENMFWYRQDPGLGLRLIYFSYDVKMKEKGDIPEGYSVSREKKERFSLILESASTNQTSMYLCASSPSTGANSPLHFGNGTRLTVT.

The CDR3 here is CASDTGGPTQYF. The DNA for the CDR3 is TGTGCCAGCGACACAGGGGGCCCTACGCAGTATTTT. The genes are TRBV7-9 and TRBJ2-3; TRBD1 aligns across 9 bases. The V and J ends lost 8 bases and 8 bases, in that order; junction bases with no gene match: 5. CDR3 length: 12 residues. Germline V gene sequence: CDR1 SEHNR, CDR2 FQNEAQ (reference sequence).

This chain uses TRBV5-1 with TRBJ1-5; D is possibly TRBD1 (5 bases). The CDR3 length is 14 residues. In germline, CDR1 is SGHRS, CDR2 YFSETQ. V lost 0 bases to trimming and J lost 2 bases, with 6 bases between them. The CDR3 sequence: CASSLEGGNQPQHF. CDR3 DNA: TGCGCCAGCAGCTTGGAAGGGGGCAATCAGCCCCAGCATTTT.

The V and J genes are TRBV7-8 and TRBJ1-6; TRBD1 aligns across 10 bases. This CDR3 is 17 amino acids long. V was clipped by 2 bases and J by 8 bases; unmatched bases: 9. Germline V gene sequence: CDR1 SGHVS, CDR2 FQNEAQ. CDR3 residues: CASSLRRTDRGDSPLHF. In DNA, the CDR3 is TGTGCCAGCAGCTTAAGGAGGACGGACAGGGGGGATTCACCCCTCCACTTT.

V and J are TRBV7-8 and TRBJ1-6; no clear D gene. Between the trimmed V and J ends, which lost 1 base and 7 bases, there was a span of 11 bases. From germline, CDR1 is SGHVS and CDR2 FQNEAQ. The CDR3 contains 15 residues. The CDR3 loop is CASSLENAPNSPLHF. The CDR3 bases are TGTGCCAGCAGCTTAGAGAACGCGCCGAATTCACCCCTCCACTTT.

The rearrangement links TRBV7-2 to TRBJ2-1; 11 bases line up with TRBD2. The CDR3 sequence is 15 residues long. Germline assignment: CDR1 SGHTA and CDR2 FQGNSA. V lost 1 base and J lost 7; bases outside the gene matches: 3. The CDR3 DNA follows: TGTGCCAGCAGCTTAGTACTAGCGGGGGAAAATGAGCAGTTCTTC. Its protein is CASSLVLAGENEQFF.